These T cell receptor beta chains were read from a single sample in a study of blood T cell repertoires in COVID-19. The assay was immunoSEQ multiplex PCR, and TCRdb's table has in-frame clones only and misses some. The sample consists of around 190,000 clones, 80% to 90% of them appearing once. The sequencing sample was made of peripheral blood. These receptors were taken from a man younger than 35 who had recovered from COVID-19. CDR3s include the opening cysteine and the closing phenylalanine or tryptophan. D genes are given only for firm matches. For some rows the clone size is stated as once, few or many, or as a class when expanded; others skip it.

d_gene	abundance	j_gene	v_gene	CDR3nt	CDR3aa
TRBD2	NA	TRBJ2-2	TRBV5-4	TGTGCCAGCAGCTCGCTAGCGGGAACCGGGGAGCTGTTTTTT	CASSSLAGTGELFF
NA	NA	TRBJ1-1	TRBV18	TGTGCCAGCTCACCGGAACAGGTCACTGAAGCTTTCTTT	CASSPEQVTEAFF
NA	NA	TRBJ1-1	TRBV19	TGTGCCAGTAGTATAGAGGCCCGGGGAGCTTTCTTT	CASSIEARGAFF
NA	NA	TRBJ2-3	TRBV15	TGTGCCACCAGCAGAGATCGTACCGGCGGGTCAGATACGCAGTATTTT	CATSRDRTGGSDTQYF
NA	NA	TRBJ2-7	TRBV19	TGTGCCAGTAGCGGTTCCGAGCAGTACTTC	CASSGSEQYF
TRBD1	NA	TRBJ2-2	TRBV11-3	TGTGCCAGCAGCAATGGACAGGGGGCGGGGACCGGGGAGCTGTTTTTT	CASSNGQGAGTGELFF
NA	NA	TRBJ1-1	TRBV29-1	TGCAGCGTTTCTTCCAAGCCAGGGGCGCCGGACACTGAAGCTTTCTTT	CSVSSKPGAPDTEAFF
TRBD1	few	TRBJ1-6	TRBV10-1	TGCGCCAGCAGCCCGGACAGGAGGGGTTCACCCCTCCACTTT	CASSPDRRGSPLHF
NA	few	TRBJ2-2	TRBV4-2	TGTGCCAGCAGCCAAGGCCTCGGGATGAACACCGGGGAGCTGTTTTTT	CASSQGLGMNTGELFF
TRBD1	NA	TRBJ2-7	TRBV27	TGTGCCAGCAGTTTATCGGGACAGGGTGGTTGGGAGTACTTC	CASSLSGQGGWEYF
NA	NA	TRBJ2-5	TRBV6-5	TGTGCCAGCAGTTACTCGATCTCGGGGAAAGAGACCCAGTACTTC	CASSYSISGKETQYF
NA	NA	TRBJ2-7	TRBV19	TGTGCCAGTAGTTCGACAGGGAGGCCCTACGAGCAGTACTTC	CASSSTGRPYEQYF
NA	NA	TRBJ2-1	TRBV24-1	TGTGCCACCAGTGATAACGGGGGATCACTCAATGAGCAGTTCTTC	CATSDNGGSLNEQFF
TRBD1	few	TRBJ1-6	TRBV2	TGTGCCAGCAGTGCCCGGGACAGCTATAATTCACCCCTCCACTTT	CASSARDSYNSPLHF
TRBD1	NA	TRBJ2-7	TRBV27	TGTGCCAGCAGTTTCACCAGGGGGCCTGGGGAGCAGTACTTC	CASSFTRGPGEQYF
TRBD1	NA	TRBJ1-2	TRBV5-4	TGTGCCAGCAGCGGGACGGACAGGGGTAACTATGGCTACACCTTC	CASSGTDRGNYGYTF
TRBD2	once	TRBJ2-5	TRBV13	TGTGCCAGCAGCTCAGGTAGCGGGAGAGGAGTAGAGACCCAGTACTTC	CASSSGSGRGVETQYF
NA	NA	TRBJ1-1	TRBV29-1	TGCAGCCCTTACCGAGGCACTGAAGCTTTCTTT	CSPYRGTEAFF
NA	NA	TRBJ1-3	TRBV12-3/TRBV12-4	TGTGCCAGCAGTTTCAGGGCTGGAAACACCATATATTTT	CASSFRAGNTIYF
NA	NA	TRBJ2-7	TRBV27	TGTGCCAGCAGTTTATTCGGGAGCTTTGTCGAGCAGTACTTC	CASSLFGSFVEQYF
NA	NA	TRBJ1-2	TRBV27	TGTGCCAGCAGTTACCAACAGGGCGTATCGTATGGCTACACCTTC	CASSYQQGVSYGYTF
TRBD2	NA	TRBJ2-1	TRBV28	TGTGCCAGCAGTTTACCTCGGGTAGCGGGAGGTAATGAGCAGTTCTTC	CASSLPRVAGGNEQFF
NA	NA	TRBJ2-7	TRBV20-1	TGCAGTGCTAGTCAAATGGGCCTAGCGAACAAACAGAGGTACGAGCAGTACTTC	CSASQMGLANKQRYEQYF
NA	NA	TRBJ2-7	TRBV27	TGTGCCACCCGCCCGGGGAACGAGCAGTACTTC	CATRPGNEQYF
NA	NA	TRBJ2-7	TRBV6-6	TGTGCCAGCTCCAGCCATGGGGGGAGCGGTAGCGAGCAGTACTTC	CASSSHGGSGSEQYF
TRBD2	NA	TRBJ2-1	TRBV7-2	TGTGCCAGCAGCTTACTCCAGCGGGAGTTAGACAATGAGCAGTTCTTC	CASSLLQRELDNEQFF
TRBD2	NA	TRBJ2-3	TRBV19	TGTGCCAGTAGTCTCCGGACTAGCGGGAACTCAGATACGCAGTATTTT	CASSLRTSGNSDTQYF
TRBD1	once	TRBJ2-4	TRBV19	TGTGCCAGTAGTGCGGACAGGGGAAACATTCAGTACTTC	CASSADRGNIQYF
NA	NA	TRBJ1-4	TRBV11-2	TGTGCCAGCAGCCCAGCGCTTAGGGAAAAACTGTTTTTT	CASSPALREKLFF
TRBD2	NA	TRBJ2-1	TRBV19	TGTGCCAGTAGAGACCTAGCGGGAGTGAGTAATGAGCAGTTCTTC	CASRDLAGVSNEQFF
NA	NA	TRBJ2-7	TRBV7-9	TGTGCCAGCAGCTCTCAGGGCTACGAGCAGTACTTC	CASSSQGYEQYF
NA	NA	TRBJ2-2	TRBV3-1/TRBV3-2	TGTGCCAGCAGCCAAGTCCAAGGACAGACGAACACCGGGGAGCTGTTTTTT	CASSQVQGQTNTGELFF
TRBD1	NA	TRBJ2-7	TRBV28	TGTGCCAGCAGTTTAGCGACAGGGGGCAGAAGCGAGCAGTACTTC	CASSLATGGRSEQYF
NA	NA	TRBJ2-7	TRBV6-5	TGTGCCAGCAGTGACTCCCCAGGGATTTACTACGAGCAGTACTTC	CASSDSPGIYYEQYF
NA	NA	TRBJ2-7	TRBV19	TGTGCCAGTAGTAGCGGACAGACGCGGATCGAGCAGTACTTC	CASSSGQTRIEQYF
TRBD2	NA	TRBJ2-1	TRBV27	TGTGCCAGCAGTTGGGGACTAGCGGACAGGCAGTTCTTC	CASSWGLADRQFF
TRBD1	NA	TRBJ2-7	TRBV6-5	TGTGCCAGCAGTACGACAGGGAGATCCTACGAGCAGTACTTC	CASSTTGRSYEQYF
TRBD2	NA	TRBJ2-5	TRBV10-2	TGCGCCAGCGGCGGGAGGGGTGACCAAGAGACCCAGTACTTC	CASGGRGDQETQYF
TRBD1	NA	TRBJ1-4	TRBV10-3	TGTGCCATCAGTGAGTCGAGAGGGGGCAGTGAAAAACTGTTTTTT	CAISESRGGSEKLFF
TRBD1	NA	TRBJ2-7	TRBV3-1/TRBV3-2	TGTGCCAGCAGCCAAGGGCCAGGGGGCTCCTACGAGCAGTACTTC	CASSQGPGGSYEQYF